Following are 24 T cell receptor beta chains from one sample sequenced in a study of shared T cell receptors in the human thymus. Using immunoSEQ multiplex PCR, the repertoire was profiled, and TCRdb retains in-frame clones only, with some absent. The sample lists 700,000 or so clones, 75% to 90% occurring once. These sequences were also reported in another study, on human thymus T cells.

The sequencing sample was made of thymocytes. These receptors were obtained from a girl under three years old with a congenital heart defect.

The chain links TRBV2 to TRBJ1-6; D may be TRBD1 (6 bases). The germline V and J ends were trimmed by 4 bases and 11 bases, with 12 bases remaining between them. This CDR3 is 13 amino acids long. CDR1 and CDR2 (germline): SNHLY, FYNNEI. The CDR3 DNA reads TGTGCCAGCAGTGTTTACAGGGTGACACCCCTCCACTTT. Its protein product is CASSVYRVTPLHF.

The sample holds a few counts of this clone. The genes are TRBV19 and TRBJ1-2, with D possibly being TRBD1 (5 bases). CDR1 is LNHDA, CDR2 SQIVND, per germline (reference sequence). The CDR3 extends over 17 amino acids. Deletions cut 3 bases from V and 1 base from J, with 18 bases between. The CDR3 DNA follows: TGTGCCAGTAGTATGGTTCGGGGGTACAAAATTAACTATGGCTACACCTTC. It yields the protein CASSMVRGYKINYGYTF.

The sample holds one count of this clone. CDR3 in amino acids: CASSFTHRVATNEKLFF. As DNA, the CDR3 is TGTGCCAGCAGCTTCACGCACAGGGTTGCAACTAATGAAAAACTGTTTTTT. The chain recombines TRBV5-6 with TRBJ1-4, with TRBD1 as a possible D gene (6 bases). The CDR3 runs 17 residues. Germline assignment: CDR1 SGHDT and CDR2 YYEEEE. Trimming removed 2 bases at V and 0 bases at J, with 14 bases between.

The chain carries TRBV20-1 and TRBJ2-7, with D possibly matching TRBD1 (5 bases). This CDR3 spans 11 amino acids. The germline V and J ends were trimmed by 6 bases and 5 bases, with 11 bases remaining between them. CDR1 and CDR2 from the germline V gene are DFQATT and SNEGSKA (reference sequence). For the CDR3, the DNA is TGCAGTGCGGAAAGGGGCCACGAGCAGTACTTC. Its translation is CSAERGHEQYF.

As DNA, the CDR3 is TGTGCCAGCAGTTACTCGTCGGAGTCCTATGGCTACACCTTC. This sequence encodes CASSYSSESYGYTF. This chain uses TRBV6-5 with TRBJ1-2; no clear D. The germline V and J ends were trimmed by 0 bases and 4 bases, with 9 bases remaining between them. The CDR3 extends over 14 amino acids. CDR1 is MNHEY, CDR2 SVGAGI, per germline.

CDR3 region: CASSFPRQGDSAEAFF. The CDR3 DNA follows: TGTGCCAGCAGTTTTCCGCGACAGGGAGATAGCGCTGAAGCTTTCTTT. The chain joins TRBV28 to TRBJ1-1, with 7 bases fitting TRBD1. V gave up 3 bases and J gave up 6 bases; unmatched junction bases: 13. Germline V gives CDR1 MDHEN, CDR2 SYDVKM. This CDR3 has 16 amino acids. Full variable domain (remainder filled in from reference TRBV28 and TRBJ1-1): DVKVTQSSRYLVKRTGEKVFLECVQDMDHENMFWYRQDPGLGLRLIYFSYDVKMKEKGDIPEGYSVSREKKERFSLILESASTNQTSMYLCASSFPRQGDSAEAFFGQGTRLTVV.

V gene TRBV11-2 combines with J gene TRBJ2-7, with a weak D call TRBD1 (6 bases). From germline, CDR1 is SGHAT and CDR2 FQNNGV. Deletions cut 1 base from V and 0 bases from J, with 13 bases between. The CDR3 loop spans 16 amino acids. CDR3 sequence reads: CASSLGTQGSSYEQYF. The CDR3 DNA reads TGTGCCAGCAGCTTAGGGACACAGGGTAGCTCCTACGAGCAGTACTTC. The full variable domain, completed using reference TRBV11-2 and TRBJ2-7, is EAGVAQSPRYKIIEKRQSVAFWCNPISGHATLYWYQQILGQGPKLLIQFQNNGVVDDSQLPKDRFSAERLKGVDSTLKIQPAKLEDSAVYLCASSLGTQGSSYEQYFGPGTRLTVT.

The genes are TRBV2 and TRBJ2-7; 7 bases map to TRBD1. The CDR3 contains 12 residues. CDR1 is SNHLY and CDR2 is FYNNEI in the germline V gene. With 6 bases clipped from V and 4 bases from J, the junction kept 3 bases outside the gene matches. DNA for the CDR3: TGTGCCAGCAGACAGGGGCAGTACGAGCAGTACTTC. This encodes CASRQGQYEQYF.

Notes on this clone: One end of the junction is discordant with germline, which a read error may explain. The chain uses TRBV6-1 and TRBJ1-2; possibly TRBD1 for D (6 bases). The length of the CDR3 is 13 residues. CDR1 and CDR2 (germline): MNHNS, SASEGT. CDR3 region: CASSCTGNYGYAF. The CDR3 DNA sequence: TGTGCCAGCAGTTGCACAGGGAACTATGGCTACGCCTTC.

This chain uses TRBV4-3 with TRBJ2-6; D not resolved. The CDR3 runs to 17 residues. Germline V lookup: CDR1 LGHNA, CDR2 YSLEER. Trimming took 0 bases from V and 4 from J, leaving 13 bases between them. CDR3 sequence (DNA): TGCGCCAGCAGCCAAGATCATGACTCCTCGGGGGCCAACGTCCTGACTTTC. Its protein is CASSQDHDSSGANVLTF.

The CDR3 here is CASSLGPRQGYGYTF. The CDR3 region has the DNA TGTGCCAGCAGCTTAGGGCCCCGGCAGGGCTATGGCTACACCTTC. This rearrangement joins TRBV7-2 to TRBJ1-2; possible D gene TRBD1, 5 bases. The CDR3 contains 15 residues. Germline-derived CDR1 and CDR2 are SGHTA and FQGNSA. The V end was cut by 1 base, the J end by 4 bases, with 13 bases between. The variable domain in full, with the rest retrieved from reference TRBV7-2 and TRBJ1-2, is GAGVSQSPSNKVTEKGKDVELRCDPISGHTALYWYRQSLGQGLEFLIYFQGNSAPDKSGLPSDRFSAERTGGSVSTLTIQRTQQEDSAVYLCASSLGPRQGYGYTFGSGTRLTVV.

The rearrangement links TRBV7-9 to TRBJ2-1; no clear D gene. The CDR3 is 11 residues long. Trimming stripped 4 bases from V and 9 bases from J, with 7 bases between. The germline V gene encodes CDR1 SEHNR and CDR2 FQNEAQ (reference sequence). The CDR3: CASSSGSEQFF. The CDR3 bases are TGTGCCAGCAGCTCTGGTAGTGAGCAGTTCTTC.

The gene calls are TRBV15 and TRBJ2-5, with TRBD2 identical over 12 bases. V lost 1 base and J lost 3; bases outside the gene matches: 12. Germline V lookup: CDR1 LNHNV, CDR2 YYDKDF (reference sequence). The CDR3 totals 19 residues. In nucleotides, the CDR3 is TGTGCCACCAGCAGAGTAAGGGCTAGCGGGGGGGCCAGGGAAGAGACCCAGTACTTC. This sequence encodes CATSRVRASGGAREETQYF.

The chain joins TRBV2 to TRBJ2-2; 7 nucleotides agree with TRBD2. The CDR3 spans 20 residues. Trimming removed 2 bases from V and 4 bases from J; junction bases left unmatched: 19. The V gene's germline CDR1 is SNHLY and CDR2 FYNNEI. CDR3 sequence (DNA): TGTGCCAGCAGTGAACCACCCCGGGTCCGCGGGGGACCTTCCACCGGGGAGCTGTTTTTT. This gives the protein CASSEPPRVRGGPSTGELFF.

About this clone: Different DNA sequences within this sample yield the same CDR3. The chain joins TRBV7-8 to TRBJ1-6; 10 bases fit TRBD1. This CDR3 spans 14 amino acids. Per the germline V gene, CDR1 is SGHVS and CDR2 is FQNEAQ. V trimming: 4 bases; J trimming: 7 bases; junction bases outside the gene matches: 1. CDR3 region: CASSSDRGNSPLHF. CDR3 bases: TGTGCCAGCAGCTCGGACAGGGGGAATTCACCCCTCCACTTT.

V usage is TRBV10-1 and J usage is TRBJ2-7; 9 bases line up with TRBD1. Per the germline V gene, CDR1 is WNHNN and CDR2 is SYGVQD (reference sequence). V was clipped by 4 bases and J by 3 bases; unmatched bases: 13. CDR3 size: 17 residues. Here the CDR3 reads CASSARQGVDIYYEQYF. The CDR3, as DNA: TGCGCCAGCAGTGCTCGACAGGGGGTCGATATTTACTACGAGCAGTACTTC.

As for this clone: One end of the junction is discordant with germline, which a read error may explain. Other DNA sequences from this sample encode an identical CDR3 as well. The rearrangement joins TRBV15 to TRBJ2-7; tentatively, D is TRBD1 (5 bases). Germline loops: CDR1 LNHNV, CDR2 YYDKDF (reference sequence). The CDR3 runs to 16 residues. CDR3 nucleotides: TGTGCTACCAGCAGAGATCAGCAGGGTACATCCTACGAGCAGTACTTC. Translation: CATSRDQQGTSYEQYF.

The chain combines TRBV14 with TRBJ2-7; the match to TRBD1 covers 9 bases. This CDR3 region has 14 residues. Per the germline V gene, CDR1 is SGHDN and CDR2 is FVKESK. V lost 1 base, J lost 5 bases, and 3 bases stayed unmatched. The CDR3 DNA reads TGTGCCAGCAGCCAAGGGACAGGGGTCGACGAGCAGTACTTC. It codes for CASSQGTGVDEQYF.

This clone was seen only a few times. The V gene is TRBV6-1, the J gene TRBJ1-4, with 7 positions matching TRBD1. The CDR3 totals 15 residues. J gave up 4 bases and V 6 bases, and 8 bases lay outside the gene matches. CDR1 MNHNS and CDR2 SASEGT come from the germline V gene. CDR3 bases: TGTGCCAGCAGAACCCGAGGACAGGATAATGAAAAACTGTTTTTT. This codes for CASRTRGQDNEKLFF.

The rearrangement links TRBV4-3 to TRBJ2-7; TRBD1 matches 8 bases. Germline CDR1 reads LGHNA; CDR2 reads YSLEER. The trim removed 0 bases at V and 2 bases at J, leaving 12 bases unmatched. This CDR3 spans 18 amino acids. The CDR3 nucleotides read TGCGCCAGCAGCCAAGATATCCGAGACAGGGGAATTACCTACGAGCAGTACTTC. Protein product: CASSQDIRDRGITYEQYF.

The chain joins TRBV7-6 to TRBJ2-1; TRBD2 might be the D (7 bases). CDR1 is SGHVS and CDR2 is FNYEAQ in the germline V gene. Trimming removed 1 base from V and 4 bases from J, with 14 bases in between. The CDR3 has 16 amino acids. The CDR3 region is CASSLGPGGQYNEQFF. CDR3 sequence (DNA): TGTGCCAGCAGCTTAGGGCCCGGGGGGCAGTACAATGAGCAGTTCTTC.

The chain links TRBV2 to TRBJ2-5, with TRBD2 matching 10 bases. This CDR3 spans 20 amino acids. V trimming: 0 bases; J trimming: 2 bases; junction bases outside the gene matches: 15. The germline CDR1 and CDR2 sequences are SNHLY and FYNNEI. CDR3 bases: TGTGCCAGCAGTGAAGCGCGTCTAGCGGGGGCCGGAACCTTACAAGAGACCCAGTACTTC. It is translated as CASSEARLAGAGTLQETQYF.

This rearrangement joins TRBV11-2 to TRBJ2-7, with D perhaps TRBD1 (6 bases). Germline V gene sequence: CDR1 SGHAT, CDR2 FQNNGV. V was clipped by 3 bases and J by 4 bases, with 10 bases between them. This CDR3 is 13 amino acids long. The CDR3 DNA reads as TGTGCCAGCAGCTTGGGACAATGGTACGAGCAGTACTTC. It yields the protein CASSLGQWYEQYF.

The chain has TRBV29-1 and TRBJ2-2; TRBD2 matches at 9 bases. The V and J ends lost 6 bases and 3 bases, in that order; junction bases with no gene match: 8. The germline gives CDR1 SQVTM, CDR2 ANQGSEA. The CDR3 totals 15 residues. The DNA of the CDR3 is TGCAGCGTCATACCACAGCGGGGGGACACCGGGGAGCTGTTTTTT. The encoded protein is CSVIPQRGDTGELFF.